The 27 T cell receptor beta chains below all came from one sample that was sequenced in a study of blood T cells in healthy people across ages. Then a second PCR, running roughly 7 to 11 cycles, was carried out with a sample-barcoded 5' primer and a J-beta primer mix. A single record per CDR3 protein comes from TCRdb applying MiXCR to the 5' RACE reads. This table has approximately 780,000 distinct CDR3 sequences, roughly 24% appearing once. These data were also filed under a second study, of T cells of mothers and their children.

Sequencing was carried out using blood. The receptors here all came from a boy between 5 and 17 years old in good health.

J is TRBJ2-7 and V is TRBV5-5; 9 nucleotides match TRBD1. CDR3 length: 16 amino acids. Germline values: CDR1 SGHKS, CDR2 YYEKEE (reference sequence). The V segment lost 4 bases and the J segment 2 bases; nucleotides outside the gene matches: 10. The CDR3 is CASSREWDRVAYEQYF. The CDR3 nucleotides read TGTGCCAGCAGCCGCGAATGGGACAGGGTAGCCTACGAGCAGTACTTC. Together with reference TRBV5-5 and TRBJ2-7, the CDR3 gives the full variable domain: DAGVTQSPTHLIKTRGQQVTLRCSPISGHKSVSWYQQVLGQGPQFIFQYYEKEERGRGNFPDRFSARQFPNYSSELNVNALLLGDSALYLCASSREWDRVAYEQYFGPGTRLTVT.

This clonotype was counted a few times. V is TRBV15 and J is TRBJ1-6, with 9 bases lining up with TRBD1. From germline, CDR1 is LNHNV and CDR2 YYDKDF (reference sequence). V dropped 5 bases and J dropped 6; count of bases not matched to a gene: 2. CDR3 size: 14 residues. The CDR3 nucleotides read TGTGCCACCAGCCGGGACAGGGTTAATTCACCCCTCCACTTT. Its translation is CATSRDRVNSPLHF.

As regards this clonotype: The CDR3 does not close with the conserved phenylalanine or tryptophan, likely indicating a read error. The CDR3: CASSLGWGLAGTGELFL. The CDR3 coding sequence is TGTGCCAGCAGCTTAGGTTGGGGACTAGCAGGGACCGGGGAGCTGTTTCTT. The chain carries TRBV7-2 and TRBJ2-2, with TRBD2 identical over 9 bases. Germline CDR1 is SGHTA and CDR2 is FQGNSA. The CDR3 spans 17 residues. Trimming cost V 1 base and J 5 bases; bases outside gene matches: 8.

The chain employs TRBV9 and TRBJ1-2; tentatively, D is TRBD1 (5 bases). The CDR3 sequence is 14 residues long. The V end lost 3 bases, the J end lost 6 bases, and 15 bases lay between the germline ends. Germline CDR1 and CDR2: SGDLS and YYNGEE. CDR3 coding DNA: TGTGCCAGCAGCGCAATCCGGGACGGGGATGGCTACACCTTC. As protein: CASSAIRDGDGYTF.

The gene calls are TRBV12-3 or TRBV12-4 and TRBJ1-1; 8 bases align to TRBD1. The CDR3 consists of 13 residues. Unmatched junction bases numbered 10, after V lost 8 bases and J lost 8 bases. The CDR3: CASRRQGTNEAFF. The CDR3 region has the DNA TGTGCCAGCCGACGACAGGGGACTAACGAAGCTTTCTTT.

This clonotype came up many times. The rearrangement links TRBV28 to TRBJ1-4; D may be TRBD1 (5 bases). The V gene's germline CDR1 is MDHEN and CDR2 SYDVKM. The CDR3 length is 14 residues. V was clipped by 6 bases and J by 10 bases, with 18 bases between them. The CDR3 nucleotides are TGTGCCAGCAGCTCCCCGTGGGGCACCTTAAAACTGTTTTTT. Its protein product is CASSSPWGTLKLFF.

This chain connects TRBV3-1 to TRBJ1-5; D gene uncertain. The CDR3 length is 15 residues. The V end was cut by 4 bases, the J end by 1 base, with 11 bases between. The V gene's germline CDR1 is LGHDT and CDR2 YNNKEL (reference sequence). CDR3 sequence: CASSLTLNSNQPQHF. In nucleotides, the CDR3 is TGTGCCAGCAGCCTGACTTTAAACAGCAATCAGCCCCAGCATTTT.

The chain employs TRBV20-1 and TRBJ2-2, with 8 bases identical to TRBD1. CDR3 length: 14 amino acids. The germline V gene encodes CDR1 DFQATT and CDR2 SNEGSKA (reference sequence). After removal of 2 bases from V and 6 bases from J, the junction contained 5 bases not matched to a gene. The CDR3 bases are TGCAGTGCTAGAAGACAGGGGTTGGCCGGGGAGCTGTTTTTT. It codes for CSARRQGLAGELFF.

J is TRBJ1-2 and V is TRBV12-3 or TRBV12-4; no definite D call. Trimming shortened V by 3 bases and J by 3 bases, and 11 bases separated the two germline ends. The CDR3 has 14 amino acids. CDR3 DNA sequence: TGTGCCAGCAGTTTTAAGGGCAGCGACTATGGCTACACCTTC. Its protein is CASSFKGSDYGYTF.

The rearrangement joins TRBV12-3 or TRBV12-4 to TRBJ1-2; 10 bases are shared with TRBD1. This CDR3 contains 14 residues. V shed 5 bases, J shed 8 bases, and the junction held 8 bases outside the gene matches. CDR3 coding DNA: TGTGCCAGCAGTCCCTACGGGACAGGGGACGGCTACACCTTC. This encodes CASSPYGTGDGYTF.

A few counts support this clonotype. J is TRBJ2-5 and V is TRBV27; D possibly corresponds to TRBD2 (5 bases). The closer fit of TRBJ2-7 to the DNA end suggests the J call may be wrong. CDR1 and CDR2 from the germline V gene are MNHEY and SMNVEV (reference sequence). The CDR3 totals 14 residues. CDR3 sequence reads: CASSPRRNGYEQYF. The CDR3 DNA reads as TGTGCCAGCAGTCCCCGGAGGAACGGCTACGAGCAGTACTTC.

This clonotype has a handful of counts. The CDR3 region is CASRRDAAYNEQFF. In DNA form, the CDR3 reads TGCGCCAGCAGACGGGACGCCGCCTACAATGAGCAGTTCTTC. The rearrangement links TRBV5-1 to TRBJ2-1; possibly TRBD1 or TRBD2 for D (5 bases each). This CDR3 is 14 amino acids long. V lost 5 bases and J lost 2, with 11 bases in between. The germline V gene has CDR1 SGHRS and CDR2 YFSETQ.

This sequence joins TRBV5-1 and TRBJ2-3, with D uncertain. V was cut by 3 bases and J by 4 bases, with 6 bases left in between. The CDR3 loop spans 12 amino acids. Germline CDR1 is SGHRS and CDR2 is YFSETQ. Here the CDR3 reads CASSSPPDTQYF. The CDR3 DNA reads as TGCGCCAGCAGCTCCCCCCCAGATACGCAGTATTTT.

In this sample, this clonotype turned up a few times. The chain joins TRBV3-1 to TRBJ2-6, with 7 bases aligning to TRBD1. From germline, CDR1 is LGHDT and CDR2 YNNKEL (reference sequence). This CDR3 has 17 residues. The V segment lost 2 bases and the J segment 4 bases; nucleotides outside the gene matches: 8. The CDR3, as DNA: TGTGCCAGCAGCCAACTCGCCGACAGGGCGGGGGCCAACGTCCTGACTTTC. Its translation is CASSQLADRAGANVLTF.

This clonotype has only a few counts. The chain joins TRBV3-1 to TRBJ1-6, with D unclear. Germline CDR1 is LGHDT and CDR2 is YNNKEL (reference sequence). The CDR3 has 15 residues. The V and J ends lost 4 bases and 7 bases respectively, with 14 bases between them. CDR3 sequence reads: CASSPRLSENSPLHF. CDR3 DNA sequence: TGTGCCAGCAGCCCCCGGCTTTCAGAGAATTCACCCCTCCACTTT.

J is TRBJ2-2 and V is TRBV9, with 8 bases lining up with TRBD1. The ends lost 0 bases at V and 6 bases at J; junction bases unmatched: 4. CDR3 length: 15 amino acids. Germline CDR1 reads SGDLS; CDR2 reads YYNGEE. Written as DNA, the CDR3 is TGTGCCAGCAGCGTAGGACAGGGGCTGGCCGGGGAGCTGTTTTTT. Its translation is CASSVGQGLAGELFF.

As concerns this clonotype: At one end, the junction sequence differs from germline, possibly due to a read error. The genes are TRBV12-3 or TRBV12-4 and TRBJ2-7; the D gene is possibly TRBD2 (5 bases). The CDR3 contains 18 residues. For the CDR3, the DNA is TGTGCCAGCAGTTCGGTCGCGGGCGGCCTCCTCGGTTCTGACGAGCAGTATTTC. Encoded protein: CASSSVAGGLLGSDEQYF.

In the case of this clonotype: A junction end diverges from the germline sequence, so it may reflect a read error. The chain couples TRBV20-1 to TRBJ1-2, with a weak D call TRBD1 (6 bases). Germline CDR1 reads DFQATT; CDR2 reads SNEGSKA (reference sequence). The CDR3 spans 13 residues. CDR3 residues: CSAGEGVYYGYTF. CDR3 in DNA: TGCAGTGCTGGAGAGGGGGTATATTATGGCTACACCTTC.

This clonotype occurred a few times. The chain has TRBV28 and TRBJ2-5; D is perhaps TRBD1 or TRBD2 (5 bases each). V was shortened by 2 bases and J by 5 bases, with 12 bases between the two germline ends. CDR3 length equals 14 residues. Germline CDR1 reads MDHEN; CDR2 reads SYDVKM. The CDR3 DNA reads as TGTGCCAGCAGTTTACGAGGGGTTCTCGAGACCCAGTACTTC. Protein product: CASSLRGVLETQYF.

This clonotype showed up just a few times. The chain uses TRBV28 and TRBJ2-5, with D maybe TRBD1 (7 bases). Germline-derived CDR1 and CDR2 are MDHEN and SYDVKM. This CDR3 is 15 amino acids long. The V end was cut by 3 bases, the J end by 4 bases, with 15 bases between. CDR3 coding DNA: TGTGCCAGCAGTTTCGGCAGGGGGGTAGGAGAGACCCAGTACTTC. Translated: CASSFGRGVGETQYF.

The V and J genes are TRBV5-1 and TRBJ2-7; TRBD2 is a possible D gene (6 bases). TRBJ2-1 explains the end of the DNA better; the J call may be wrong. The CDR3 extends over 13 amino acids. Germline values: CDR1 SGHRS, CDR2 YFSETQ. The DNA of the CDR3 is TGCGCCAGCAGCAGGGACTTTCCCAATGAGCAGTTCTTC. Protein sequence: CASSRDFPNEQFF.

The table lists this clonotype with a few counts. The chain is built from TRBV7-3 and TRBJ2-1; TRBD2 matches at 11 bases. CDR3 length: 16 residues. The germline CDR1 and CDR2 sequences are SGHTA and FQGTGA. The J segment lost 6 bases and the V segment lost 5 bases, leaving 9 bases of the junction unmatched. CDR3: CASSPPTSGAGNEQFF. For the CDR3, the DNA is TGTGCCAGCAGCCCCCCGACTAGCGGGGCTGGCAATGAGCAGTTCTTC.

Turning to this clonotype: One junction end disagrees with the germline gene, perhaps due to a read error. This chain joins TRBV20-1 and TRBJ2-1; TRBD2 matches at 8 bases. With the DNA end fitting TRBJ2-5 better, the J assignment may be wrong. The CDR3 spans 14 residues. CDR1 and CDR2 from the germline V gene are DFQATT and SNEGSKA (reference sequence). The chain's CDR3 is CSTRLRTSKETQYF. CDR3 sequence (DNA): TGCAGTACTAGATTAAGGACTAGCAAAGAGACCCAGTACTTC.

This rearrangement joins TRBV5-1 to TRBJ1-1; tentatively, D is TRBD1 (5 bases). Trimming removed 2 bases at V and 8 bases at J, with 19 bases between. Germline values: CDR1 SGHRS, CDR2 YFSETQ. The CDR3 runs 15 residues. The CDR3, as DNA: TGCGCCAGCAGCTTTTTACTCCAGGGAGAGGACGAAGCTTTCTTT. This codes for CASSFLLQGEDEAFF.

The chain uses TRBV29-1 and TRBJ2-7; D gene ambiguous. V was shortened by 6 bases and J by 0 bases, with 12 bases between the two germline ends. The CDR3 extends over 13 amino acids. Germline lookup yields CDR1 SQVTM and CDR2 ANQGSEA. For the CDR3, the DNA is TGCAGCGTCAGGACGGATACCTCCTACGAGCAGTACTTC. Translation gives CSVRTDTSYEQYF.

The sample holds a few counts of this clonotype. At one of its ends the junction is not consistent with the germline gene, which may arise from a read error. This chain uses TRBV10-1 with TRBJ1-5, with a tentative D call TRBD1 (5 bases). This CDR3 has 14 residues. Germline V CDR1 and CDR2: WNHNN, SYGVQD (reference sequence). The chain's CDR3 is CASSESRGSQPQHF. DNA for the CDR3: TGCGCCAGTAGTGAGTCACGGGGGTCGCAGCCCCAGCATTTT.

This clonotype was counted only a few times. The J gene is TRBJ2-3, the V gene TRBV29-1; the match to TRBD1 covers 7 bases. In germline, CDR1 is SQVTM, CDR2 ANQGSEA. The V segment lost 7 bases and the J segment 7 bases; nucleotides outside the gene matches: 8. The CDR3 is 12 amino acids. The CDR3 here is CSGGEGANTQYF. The CDR3, as DNA: TGCAGCGGGGGAGAGGGGGCGAATACGCAGTATTTT.